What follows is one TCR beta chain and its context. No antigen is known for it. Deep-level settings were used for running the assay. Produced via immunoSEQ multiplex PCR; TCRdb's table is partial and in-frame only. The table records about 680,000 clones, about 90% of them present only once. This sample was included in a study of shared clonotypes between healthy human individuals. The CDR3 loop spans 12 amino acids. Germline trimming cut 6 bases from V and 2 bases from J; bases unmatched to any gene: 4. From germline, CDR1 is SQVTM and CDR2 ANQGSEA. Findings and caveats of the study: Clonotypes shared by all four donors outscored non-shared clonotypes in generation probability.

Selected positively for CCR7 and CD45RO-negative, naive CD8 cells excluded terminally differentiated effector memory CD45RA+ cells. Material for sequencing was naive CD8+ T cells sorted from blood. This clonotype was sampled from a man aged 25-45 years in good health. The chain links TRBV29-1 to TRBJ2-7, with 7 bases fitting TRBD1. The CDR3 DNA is TGCAGCGTAGGGACAGCCACCTACGAGCAGTACTTC. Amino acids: CSVGTATYEQYF.